The T cell receptor (beta chain) under discussion was sequenced for a study of cytomegalovirus exposure and HLA in healthy donors. Findings of the study overall: An Asian-associated ancestry cluster reportedly showed fewer N-insertions than the roughly 670-donor mean in a later analysis. It has been reported that TCR beta sequences accurately predicted the HLA-A and HLA-B alleles of most subjects.

This clone was counted only a few times. Its antigen is not identified. Primers included in the PCR were 60 Vbeta and 13 Jbeta primers. The method was immunoSEQ multiplex PCR; TCRdb's version includes in-frame clones alone and lacks a portion of them. Of 210,000 or so clones in the sample, over 65% are singletons; the top ten hold 1% to 1.5%. V was pared by 7 bases and J by 7 bases, with 9 bases of the junction left unmatched. The CDR3 is 13 amino acids. Per germline, CDR1 SGHRS and CDR2 YFSETQ. Specimen: PBMCs. This rearrangement joins TRBV5-1 to TRBJ2-7, with 9 nucleotides matching TRBD2. This TCR derives from a human donor in good health. The CDR3 DNA is TGCGCCAGCGCCCCGCGGGAGGGGTGGGAGCAGTACTTC. Its translation: CASAPREGWEQYF.